A selection of T cell receptor beta chains follows, all from one sample in a study of OX40 agonist ivuxolimab in advanced cancers. Produced via immunoSEQ multiplex PCR; TCRdb's table is partial and in-frame only. Seen here are 55,000 to 70,000 clones, around 84% observed once, and the top ten hold approximately 4.7%. The input for sequencing was CD4+ or CD8+ T cells sorted from blood, taken in a trial of the OX40 agonist ivuxolimab. Receptor source: an adult with an advanced solid tumor such as melanoma, head and neck, liver or kidney cancer. The CDR3 runs from the conserved cysteine through the conserved F or W. The order of the fields is J gene, V gene, D gene, clone size, CDR3 DNA, CDR3 protein. The D gene is left open where the match is weak. Clone size is stated in some rows and not others, as once, few, many or a class when expanded.

>TRBJ2-7|TRBV19|TRBD2|.
TGTGCCAGTAGTCGGACTAGCGGGGCCTACGAGCAGTACTTC
CASSRTSGAYEQYF
>TRBJ2-2|TRBV5-4|TRBD2|.
TGTGCCAGCAGCCGACTAGCGGGAGTCAGCACCGGGGAGCTGTTTTTT
CASSRLAGVSTGELFF
>TRBJ2-7|TRBV10-3|.|.
TGTGCCATCAGTGAGTCCGTGACTGGGATTTACGAGCAGTACTTC
CAISESVTGIYEQYF
>TRBJ2-5|TRBV7-8|TRBD2|.
TGTGCCAGCAGCTTAGGTCCTAGCGGGAGAAGTATTCTGGAGACCCAGTACTTC
CASSLGPSGRSILETQYF
>TRBJ1-2|TRBV6-5|.|.
TGTGCCAGCAGTTACTCGTACAGGGAGGGCTACACCTTC
CASSYSYREGYTF
>TRBJ2-6|TRBV28|.|once
TGTGCCAGCAGTATACAGGGTCACGCCCCCTCTTCTGGGGCCAACGTCCTGACTTTC
CASSIQGHAPSSGANVLTF
>TRBJ2-7|TRBV7-9|TRBD1|.
TGTGCCAGCAGCACCTCAACCGGGACAGGAACCTACGAGCAGTACTTC
CASSTSTGTGTYEQYF
>TRBJ1-6|TRBV11-2|.|.
TGTGCCAGCAGCTTAGATCCAGGAGGGTTCTCACCCCTCCACTTT
CASSLDPGGFSPLHF
>TRBJ2-7|TRBV25-1|TRBD2|.
TGTGCCAGCAGTGACGGGGGGGGACTAGCGGGATCCGAGCAGTACTTC
CASSDGGGLAGSEQYF
>TRBJ2-1|TRBV5-6|.|.
TGTGCCAGCAGCTTGGTGGGAGGCGATGAGCAGTTCTTC
CASSLVGGDEQFF
>TRBJ2-3|TRBV5-4|.|.
TGTGCCAGCAGCTTTGCTACGTTGGGCGATACGCAGTATTTT
CASSFATLGDTQYF
>TRBJ1-3|TRBV9|.|.
TGTGCCAGCAGCGTAGCTACAGGTCTGTTCTCTGGAAACACCATATATTTT
CASSVATGLFSGNTIYF
>TRBJ1-2|TRBV5-4|.|.
TGTGCCAGCAGAGACTACAGGGTTTATGGCTACACCTTC
CASRDYRVYGYTF
>TRBJ2-1|TRBV28|TRBD2|.
TGTGCCAGCAGTTTATCGGGACTAGGGCGGGGTATTATGGATGAGCAGTTCTTC
CASSLSGLGRGIMDEQFF
>TRBJ1-4|TRBV19|.|few
TGTGCCAGTAGTATGGGCCAGACTGAAAAACTGTTTTTT
CASSMGQTEKLFF
>TRBJ2-1|TRBV7-2|TRBD2|.
TGTGCCAGCAGCAACCGACTAGCGGAGGGGGATGAGCAGTTCTTC
CASSNRLAEGDEQFF
>TRBJ1-5|TRBV5-8|TRBD1|.
TGTGCCAGCAGCCTGACAGGGGACCAGCCCCAGCATTTT
CASSLTGDQPQHF
>TRBJ2-1|TRBV7-2|.|.
TGTGCCAGCAGCTTAGGTTCATCCAGGAACAATGAGCAGTTCTTC
CASSLGSSRNNEQFF
>TRBJ2-1|TRBV7-3|TRBD2|.
TGTGCCAGCAGCCCCCAAGCGGGAGGGCCACATGAGCAGTTCTTC
CASSPQAGGPHEQFF
>TRBJ2-3|TRBV20-1|.|.
TGCAGGGCCCTCGGGGATACGCAGTATTTT
CRALGDTQYF
>TRBJ2-6|TRBV15|.|.
TGTGCCAGCAGGCGCTCTGGGGCCAACGTCCTGACTTTC
CASRRSGANVLTF
>TRBJ2-1|TRBV5-4|.|.
TGTGCCAGCAGCTTACAGGGTGGGGAGCAGTTCTTC
CASSLQGGEQFF
>TRBJ2-3|TRBV6-1|TRBD2|.
TGTGCCACTCGTAGGGGCCGGGGGGAGGATACGCAGTATTTT
CATRRGRGEDTQYF
>TRBJ2-7|TRBV28|.|few
TGTGCCAGCATGGGGCAGAGGGACGAGCAGTACTTC
CASMGQRDEQYF
>TRBJ2-7|TRBV23-1|TRBD1|.
TGCGCCAGCAGTCAAGAGCGGGACAGGGGGCGACTAGCGGATATCTATATAGAGCAGTACTTC
CASSQERDRGRLADIYIEQYF
>TRBJ1-4|TRBV19|TRBD1|once
TGTGCCAGTAGTATGGGAGGGGGCGAAGAAAAACTGTTTTTT
CASSMGGGEEKLFF
>TRBJ1-4|TRBV9|TRBD1|.
TGTGCCAGCAGCGTTTCCGGGGGACAGGGACCTGAAAAACTGTTTTTT
CASSVSGGQGPEKLFF
>TRBJ2-7|TRBV7-2|TRBD1|few
TGTGCCAGCAGCTTAGATGGGACAGAGGACTACGAGCAGTACTTC
CASSLDGTEDYEQYF
>TRBJ1-2|TRBV7-8|.|.
TGTGCCAGCAGATCGCCCCTCGCCGATGGCTACACCTTC
CASRSPLADGYTF
>TRBJ2-2|TRBV15|.|once
TGTGCCACCAGCCCAGGGGGGGGGTTCACTACAGGGCCTAACACCGGGGAGCTGTTTTTT
CATSPGGGFTTGPNTGELFF
>TRBJ2-7|TRBV10-3|.|.
TGTGCCATCAGGGGGGGGACAGACTACGAGCAGTACTTC
CAIRGGTDYEQYF
>TRBJ2-5|TRBV18|.|.
TGTGCCAGCTCACCAGACCCTAGTGGAGAGACCCAGTACTTC
CASSPDPSGETQYF
>TRBJ1-5|TRBV6-5|.|few
TGTGCCAGCACGACCGGGGTCAATCAGCCCCAGCATTTT
CASTTGVNQPQHF
>TRBJ1-2|TRBV9|.|.
TGTGCCAGCGGCTCACAGTCGGTCTATGGCTACACCTTC
CASGSQSVYGYTF
>TRBJ2-1|TRBV5-1|.|.
TGCGCCAGCAGCAGGGCTATCGGCCTTTCAAGCGATGAGCAGTTCTTC
CASSRAIGLSSDEQFF
>TRBJ2-1|TRBV4-1|TRBD2|.
TGCGCCAGCAGCCAAGAGCTAGCGGGAGTTGAGCAGTTCTTC
CASSQELAGVEQFF
>TRBJ2-7|TRBV10-3|.|few
TGTGCCACGGGACTTACCTACGAGCAGTACTTC
CATGLTYEQYF
>TRBJ2-3|TRBV5-6|.|.
TGTGCCAGCAGCTTGGGAGCACCCGAAGATACGCAGTATTTT
CASSLGAPEDTQYF
>TRBJ2-7|TRBV28|.|.
TGTGCCAGCATGGGGTTGTGGGACCGGGTTACCTACGAGCAGTACTTC
CASMGLWDRVTYEQYF
>TRBJ2-1|TRBV12-5|TRBD2|.
TGTGCTAGTGGTTTGGTGCTAGCGGGGCACAATGAGCAGTTCTTC
CASGLVLAGHNEQFF
>TRBJ2-7|TRBV28|.|.
TGTGCCAGCAGTTTATACGGCGTGGGCTACGAGCAGTACTTC
CASSLYGVGYEQYF
>TRBJ1-6|TRBV5-1|.|.
TGCGCCAGCAGCTTGGCCCTTAATTCACCCCTCCACTTT
CASSLALNSPLHF
>TRBJ2-5|TRBV19|TRBD1|.
TGTGCCAGTAGTATTAGACAGGGAGCAGAGACCCAGTACTTC
CASSIRQGAETQYF
>TRBJ2-7|TRBV4-1|TRBD2|once
TGCGCCAGCAGCCAAGTGACTAGCGGCTACGAGCAGTACTTC
CASSQVTSGYEQYF
>TRBJ2-2|TRBV10-3|.|.
TGTGCCACACAAAACACCGGGGAGCTGTTTTTT
CATQNTGELFF
>TRBJ1-4|TRBV30|TRBD1|.
TGTGCCTGGAGTACGGGATCCAGGGGGGAAAAACTGTTTTTT
CAWSTGSRGEKLFF
>TRBJ2-5|TRBV28|TRBD1|.
TGTGCCAGCAGTTTATTTGACAGGGGCGAGACCCAGTACTTC
CASSLFDRGETQYF
>TRBJ1-5|TRBV5-5|.|.
TGTGCCAGCAGCTTGGACAGTTCCCCAAATCAGCCCCAGCATTTT
CASSLDSSPNQPQHF
>TRBJ2-5|TRBV6-4|.|.
TGTGCCAGCAGTGAAGGTCCCCAAGAGACCCAGTACTTC
CASSEGPQETQYF